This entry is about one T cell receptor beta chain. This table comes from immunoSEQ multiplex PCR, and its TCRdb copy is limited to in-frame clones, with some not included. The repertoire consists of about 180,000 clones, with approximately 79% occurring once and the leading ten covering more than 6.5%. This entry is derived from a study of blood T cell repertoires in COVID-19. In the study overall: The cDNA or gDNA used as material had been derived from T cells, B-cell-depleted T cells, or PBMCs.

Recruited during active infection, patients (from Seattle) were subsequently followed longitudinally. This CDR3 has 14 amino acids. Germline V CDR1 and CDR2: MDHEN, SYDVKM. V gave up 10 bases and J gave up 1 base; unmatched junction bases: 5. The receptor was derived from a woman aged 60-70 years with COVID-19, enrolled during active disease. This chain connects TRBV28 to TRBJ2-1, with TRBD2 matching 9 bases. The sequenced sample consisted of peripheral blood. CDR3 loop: CATLTSGSYNEQFF. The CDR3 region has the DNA TGTGCCACGCTTACTAGCGGGTCCTACAATGAGCAGTTCTTC.